Detailed here is one T cell receptor beta chain. In the authors' workflow: It was from reference gene primer amplification that nucleated cell counts were estimated. TCRdb's copy holds only in-frame clones and misses some; the assay was immunoSEQ multiplex PCR. V, J and clone size were drawn from that table, and D and trimming were deduced from the DNA. The sample includes approximately 120,000 clones, under 90% of them seen just once. From germline, CDR1 is LNHDA and CDR2 SQIVND (reference sequence). With 3 bases removed from V and 2 bases from J, the gap between germline ends came to 13 bases. CDR3 length equals 15 residues. These data are taken from a study of blood T cell repertoires in COVID-19.

Sequencing input: peripheral blood. This sequence originates from a woman between 45 and 60 years old with acute or convalescent COVID-19. V is TRBV19 and J is TRBJ1-2, with a weak D call TRBD1 (5 bases). CDR3 loop: CASSITSKGNYGYTF. The CDR3 DNA follows: TGTGCCAGTAGTATTACCTCCAAGGGGAACTATGGCTACACCTTC.